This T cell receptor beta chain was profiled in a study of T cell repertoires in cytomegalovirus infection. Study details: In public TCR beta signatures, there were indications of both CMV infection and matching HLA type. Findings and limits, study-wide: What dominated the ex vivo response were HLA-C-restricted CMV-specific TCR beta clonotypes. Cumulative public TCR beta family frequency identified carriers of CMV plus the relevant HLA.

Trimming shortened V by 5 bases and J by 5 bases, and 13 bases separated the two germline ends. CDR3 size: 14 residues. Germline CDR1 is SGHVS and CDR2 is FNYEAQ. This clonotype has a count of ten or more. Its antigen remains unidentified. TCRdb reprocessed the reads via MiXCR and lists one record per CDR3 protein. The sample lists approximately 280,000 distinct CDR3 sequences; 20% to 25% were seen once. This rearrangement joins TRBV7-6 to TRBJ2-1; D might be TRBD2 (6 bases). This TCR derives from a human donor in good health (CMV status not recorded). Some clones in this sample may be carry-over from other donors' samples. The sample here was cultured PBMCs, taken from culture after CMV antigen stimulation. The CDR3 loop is CASSPAGGNNEQFF. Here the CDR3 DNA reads TGTGCCAGCAGCCCCGCCGGGGGTAACAATGAGCAGTTCTTC.